This entry lists 10 T cell receptor beta chains sequenced from one sample in a study of CD8 T cells in ankylosing spondylitis. TCRdb called the 5' RACE reads again in MiXCR, with one record for every CDR3 protein. The table includes fewer than 350,000 distinct CDR3 sequences, approximately 10% detected once. The material sequenced was blood, either unsorted or a sorted T cell fraction (not recorded which). These receptors were collected from a female donor with ankylosing spondylitis or in good health (not recorded which).

In its sample, this clonotype was seen many times. In DNA form, the CDR3 reads TGTGCCAGCAGCATTCGGCGGAACACCGGGGAGCTGTTTTTT. This gives the protein CASSIRRNTGELFF. The chain carries TRBV12-3 or TRBV12-4 and TRBJ2-2; D remains unclear. The CDR3 totals 14 residues. Trimming shortened V by 6 bases and J by 1 base, and 9 bases separated the two germline ends.

This clonotype showed up many times. The V and J genes are TRBV28 and TRBJ2-7, with D tentatively TRBD2 (5 bases). Per germline, CDR1 MDHEN and CDR2 SYDVKM. This CDR3 is 16 amino acids long. V was shortened by 6 bases and J by 2 bases, with 20 bases between the two germline ends. This CDR3 reads CASSPSRAVITYEQYF. The CDR3 DNA reads as TGTGCCAGCAGCCCTTCCCGAGCGGTAATCACCTACGAGCAGTACTTC.

This clonotype was seen many times. The gene calls are TRBV20-1 and TRBJ2-1; 8 nucleotides agree with TRBD1. CDR3 length: 15 residues. V was clipped by 4 bases and J by 4 bases; unmatched bases: 9. Germline V gives CDR1 DFQATT, CDR2 SNEGSKA (reference sequence). The CDR3 DNA sequence: TGCAGTGCTAAACTCCAGGGGGCGATTTACAATGAGCAGTTCTTC. This encodes CSAKLQGAIYNEQFF.

This clonotype showed up many times. V usage is TRBV12-3 or TRBV12-4 and J usage is TRBJ2-1; 7 bases match TRBD2. This CDR3 is built from 16 residues. J was trimmed by 1 base and V by 5 bases; bases with no gene match: 8. The CDR3, as DNA: TGTGCCAGCAGTCTTAGCGGGCGCATTTCCTACAATGAGCAGTTCTTC. Translating gives CASSLSGRISYNEQFF.

This clonotype was seen ten or more times. The CDR3 spells CSVADGRNSGNTIYF. Written as DNA, the CDR3 is TGCAGCGTTGCTGACGGGAGAAACTCTGGAAACACCATATATTTT. V gene TRBV29-1 combines with J gene TRBJ1-3, with unresolved D. The CDR3 is 15 amino acids. CDR1 and CDR2 (germline): SQVTM, ANQGSEA. V lost 4 bases and J 0 bases, leaving 13 bases between the germline ends.

In its sample, this clonotype was seen many times. V gene TRBV5-1 combines with J gene TRBJ2-1; D remains unclear. V lost 4 bases to trimming and J lost 7 bases, with 15 bases between them. Per germline, CDR1 SGHRS and CDR2 YFSETQ. CDR3 length equals 14 residues. CDR3 DNA: TGCGCCAGCAGCCCTACCCGCCCCCGTAATGAGCAGTTCTTC. Protein sequence: CASSPTRPRNEQFF.

The chain carries TRBV20-1 and TRBJ2-1; possible D gene TRBD1, 6 bases. The CDR3 loop spans 13 amino acids. Germline loops: CDR1 DFQATT, CDR2 SNEGSKA (reference sequence). In nucleotides, the CDR3 is TGCAGGGTCTGGGGGCCCTCCTACAATGAGCAGTTCTTC. It yields the protein CRVWGPSYNEQFF.

The rearrangement links TRBV28 to TRBJ2-1; TRBD2 agrees at 14 bases. The J segment lost 8 bases and the V segment lost 3 bases, leaving 9 bases of the junction unmatched. Germline CDR1 and CDR2: MDHEN and SYDVKM. The CDR3 length is 17 residues. The CDR3 bases are TGTGCCAGCAGTTTTTCGGGACTAGCGGGAGTCTCGGATGAGCAGTTCTTC. Protein sequence: CASSFSGLAGVSDEQFF.

The genes are TRBV27 and TRBJ2-7; maybe TRBD2 (7 bases). Trimming pared 0 bases from V and 5 bases from J, leaving 20 bases between. CDR3 length equals 17 residues. The V gene's germline CDR1 is MNHEY and CDR2 SMNVEV (reference sequence). Written as DNA, the CDR3 is TGTGCCAGCAGTTTATCAGGGGGTCGGACTAGTCCCCACGAGCAGTACTTC. Translation gives CASSLSGGRTSPHEQYF.

Many counts were recorded for this clonotype. The chain links TRBV12-3 or TRBV12-4 to TRBJ1-4; tentative D call: TRBD1 (6 bases). Trimming took 3 bases from V and 14 from J, leaving 13 bases between them. CDR3 length: 12 amino acids. The CDR3, as DNA: TGTGCCAGCAGTTTTTCCACAGGGAAGCTGTTTTTT. Protein sequence: CASSFSTGKLFF.